Sequencing of this T cell receptor (beta chain) was carried out in a study of blood T cell repertoires in COVID-19 (dated by TCRdb to the early 2020s). With regard to the full study: Collaborator samples came from the United States, Italy and Spain and covered acute and convalescent phases of COVID-19. HLA class I and class II types, where available, came from metadata supplied by the sample provider rather than from assay-based typing. A freely available public database, intended as a resource for researchers studying the immune response to SARS-CoV-2, is where the repertoires were released. The samples were drawn from the first 160 participants of the ongoing ImmuneRACE study and from 1,254 subjects provided by 6 global collaborators. The material from the prospective study consisted of cDNA or gDNA derived from T cells, B-cell-depleted T cells, or PBMCs. A de-identified subject ID, COVID-19 status, age in years and sex were almost always included in the sample metadata. Deeply sampled blood TCRbeta repertoires from subjects exposed to, actively infected with, or recovered from COVID-19 were included in the dataset.

Measured from the cysteine to the phenylalanine, the CDR3 is 15 residues long. Of the read, only the CDR3 DNA is kept; its 45 bases are in frame from base 1. CDR1 MNHEY and CDR2 SMNVEV are derived from the germline V gene (reference sequence). Between the V and J ends, shortened by 0 bases and 3 bases respectively, the junction contains 11 bases. What the study reported, not specific to this receptor: The quantity of clinical and demographic metadata differed by source and by participant and was supplied without curation.

The immunoSEQ Assay, a bias-controlled multiplex PCR, was used to amplify TCRbeta CDR3 regions from genomic DNA. The original pipeline was this. Nucleated cell counts per sample were estimated from amplification of reference gene primers within the assay. To quantify the absolute abundance of each unique TCRbeta CDR3 rearrangement, sequence reads were collapsed and filtered. For each sample, productive Simpson clonality was calculated by taking the square root of Simpson's diversity index across productive rearrangements. Imported from immuneACCESS, the table was reduced by TCRdb to in-frame sequences with V and J called. These copies leave out some clones; in studies compared against another copy, an unresolved V gene accounts for under half, and the cause of the remainder is not known. V, J and clone size derive from that table, while D and trimming were established from the DNA sequence. This sample has approximately 200,000 clones in its table, and about 81% of those were observed once. The ten top clones hold about 11% of the sample.

On this clone itself: Its antigen has not been determined. Nothing much larger sits one base from this clone, and base qualities are not available.

One collaborating source in Seattle enrolled patients during active infection and followed them longitudinally through the course of disease. The collaborating institutions used their own protocols to collect whole blood in K2EDTA tubes. For TCRbeta analysis, collaborator samples were shipped as frozen whole blood, as isolated PBMCs, or as DNA extracted from either sample type. The source is a woman of 80 years or more with COVID-19, enrolled during active disease. The chain was built from TRBV27 and TRBJ1-1; the D gene is not confidently resolved. Material for sequencing was peripheral blood. The sequence in DNA is TGTGCCAGCAGTTTATCGGACTCGGTTCACACTGAAGCTTTCTTT. It specifies CASSLSDSVHTEAFF.